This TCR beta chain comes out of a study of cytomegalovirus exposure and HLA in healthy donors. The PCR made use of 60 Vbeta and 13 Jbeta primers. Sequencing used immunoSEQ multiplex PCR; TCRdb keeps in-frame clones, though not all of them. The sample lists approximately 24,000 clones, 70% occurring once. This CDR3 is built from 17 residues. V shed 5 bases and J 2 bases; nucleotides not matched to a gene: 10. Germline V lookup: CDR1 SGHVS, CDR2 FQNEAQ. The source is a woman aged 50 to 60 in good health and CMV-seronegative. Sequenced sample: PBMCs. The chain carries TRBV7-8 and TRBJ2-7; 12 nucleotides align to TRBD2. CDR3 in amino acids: CASSLGLAGRLPYEQYF. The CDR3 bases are TGTGCCAGCAGCCTTGGACTAGCGGGGCGCCTTCCCTACGAGCAGTACTTC.